These 11 T cell receptor beta chains were sequenced from one sample in a study of human T cells and chemical hapten exposure. One entry per CDR3 protein results from TCRdb running MiXCR on the RACE reads. The sample lists some 51,000 distinct CDR3 sequences; roughly 8.8% were seen once. Time point indicated: pre-sensitization, week 0. This sample's treatment: therapeutic diphenylcyclopropenone sensitization with weekly scalp DPC. Specimen: whole blood, collected in connection with sensitization to the hapten diphenylcyclopropenone (DPC). All receptors come from a woman aged 40 to 49 with alopecia areata. Some clones in this sample may be carry-over from other donors' samples.

This clonotype was detected a few times. The chain joins TRBV6-5 to TRBJ2-5, with 9 bases lining up with TRBD1. This CDR3 is built from 16 residues. Germline V gene lookup returns CDR1 MNHEY and CDR2 SVGAGI. The V and J ends lost 0 bases and 3 bases, in that order; junction bases with no gene match: 5. CDR3 residues: CASSYSGQGSEETQYF. The CDR3 region has the DNA TGTGCCAGCAGTTACTCAGGACAGGGGAGCGAAGAGACCCAGTACTTC.

V and J are TRBV28 and TRBJ2-1; D unclear. Trimming shortened V by 5 bases and J by 5 bases, and 4 bases separated the two germline ends. The CDR3 sequence is 11 residues long. Germline CDR1 and CDR2: MDHEN and SYDVKM. CDR3 sequence: CASSGNNEQFF. The CDR3 DNA sequence: TGTGCCAGCAGTGGAAACAATGAGCAGTTCTTC.

This clonotype was observed many times. This chain uses TRBV14 with TRBJ2-5; 7 nucleotides align to TRBD2. In germline, CDR1 is SGHDN, CDR2 FVKESK. This CDR3 is 15 amino acids long. The ends lost 3 bases at V and 3 bases at J; junction bases unmatched: 7. In nucleotides, the CDR3 is TGTGCCAGCAGCCATACCCGGGACTATAAAGAGACCCAGTACTTC. Its translation is CASSHTRDYKETQYF.

In its sample, this clonotype was seen a few times. The V gene is TRBV4-1, the J gene TRBJ1-2; tentative D call: TRBD1 (5 bases). The CDR3 is made up of 15 amino acids. CDR1 MGHRA and CDR2 YSYEKL come from the germline V gene. V lost 1 base to trimming and J lost 4 bases, with 13 bases between them. CDR3 nucleotides: TGCGCCAGCAGCCAAGTCTTCGGGGGAGGCTATGGCTACACCTTC. It is translated as CASSQVFGGGYGYTF.

In this sample, this clonotype turned up many times. The chain links TRBV6-5 to TRBJ2-7; D may be TRBD2 (6 bases). The CDR3 length is 14 residues. V lost 5 bases, J lost 3 bases, and 14 bases lay in between. Germline V gene sequence: CDR1 MNHEY, CDR2 SVGAGI. The CDR3 DNA sequence: TGTGCCAGCAGTCAAGGAGAGGGAGGCTACGAGCAGTACTTC. Protein: CASSQGEGGYEQYF.

This chain joins TRBV11-2 and TRBJ2-7; D may be TRBD1 (5 bases). CDR1 SGHAT and CDR2 FQNNGV come from the germline V gene. This CDR3 contains 13 residues. The V and J ends lost 4 bases and 2 bases respectively, with 9 bases between them. The CDR3 spells CASSYGAAYEQYF. The DNA for the CDR3 is TGTGCCAGCAGCTATGGGGCGGCCTACGAGCAGTACTTC. Full variable domain (remainder filled in from reference TRBV11-2 and TRBJ2-7): EAGVAQSPRYKIIEKRQSVAFWCNPISGHATLYWYQQILGQGPKLLIQFQNNGVVDDSQLPKDRFSAERLKGVDSTLKIQPAKLEDSAVYLCASSYGAAYEQYFGPGTRLTVT.

This clonotype was detected ten times or more. The V call is TRBV15, the J call TRBJ1-1; D is unresolved. CDR1 is LNHNV and CDR2 is YYDKDF in the germline V gene (reference sequence). The CDR3 has 14 amino acids. The germline V and J ends were trimmed by 0 bases and 0 bases, with 5 bases remaining between them. CDR3 region: CATSRDEMNTEAFF. CDR3 nucleotides: TGTGCCACCAGCAGAGATGAGATGAACACTGAAGCTTTCTTT.

This chain uses TRBV7-6 with TRBJ2-2; possibly TRBD1 for D (8 bases). CDR1 is SGHVS and CDR2 is FNYEAQ in the germline V gene. The V end lost 7 bases, the J end lost 7 bases, and 19 bases lay between the germline ends. This CDR3 has 15 amino acids. CDR3: CASNAGDRTGGELFF. The CDR3 coding sequence is TGTGCCAGCAACGCGGGGGACAGGACGGGCGGGGAGCTGTTTTTT. The full variable domain, rest sourced from reference TRBV7-6 and TRBJ2-2, is GAGVSQSPRYKVTKRGQDVALRCDPISGHVSLYWYRQALGQGPEFLTYFNYEAQQDKSGLPNDRFSAERPEGSISTLTIQRTEQRDSAMYRCASNAGDRTGGELFFGEGSRLTVL.

By sample fraction, this clonotype is medium-sized. The chain links TRBV6-2 or TRBV6-3 to TRBJ2-3, with a possible D match to TRBD2 (5 bases). The CDR3 sequence is 15 residues long. Germline V gene data show CDR1 as MNHEY and CDR2 as SVGEGT. With 9 bases removed from V and 2 bases from J, the gap between germline ends came to 18 bases. The CDR3 DNA is TGTGCCAGTGCTACCGGATCGAGGGTCACAGATACGCAGTATTTT. Its translation is CASATGSRVTDTQYF.

Regarding this clonotype: A read error may produce the germline difference seen at one junction end. The rearrangement joins TRBV30 to TRBJ2-7, with a tentative D call TRBD1 (6 bases). Germline CDR1 reads GTSNPN; CDR2 reads SVGIG (reference sequence). The CDR3 spans 14 residues. The CDR3 region has the DNA TGTGCCTGGAGACAGGGCGGTAGCTCCTGCGAGCAGTACTTC. The encoded protein is CAWRQGGSSCEQYF.

This clonotype came up many times. V gene TRBV29-1 combines with J gene TRBJ2-1; D perhaps matches TRBD2 (6 bases). Deletions cut 7 bases from V and 6 bases from J, with 19 bases between. The CDR3 contains 14 residues. CDR1 and CDR2 from the germline V gene are SQVTM and ANQGSEA. The CDR3 DNA reads TGCAGCGCCGCGGATTTTCGGGGAGGCAATGAGCAGTTCTTC. Encoded protein: CSAADFRGGNEQFF.